The T cell receptor (beta chain) under discussion was sequenced for a study of T cells after yellow fever vaccination. Study-wide results and limits: Subsequent to the booster, the majority of primary-vaccination clones reappeared (around 96% CD4, 80% to 90% CD8). Among all clonotypes, a small share was observed in both CD4 and CD8 compartments.

Generation of TCR cDNA used 5'RACE template switching (which added a universal primer site and UMIs). One entry per CDR3 protein results from TCRdb running MiXCR on the 5' RACE reads. This repertoire shows nearly 300,000 distinct CDR3 sequences, about 10% found once; its top ten account for around 3.1%. This clonotype was detected only a few times. The antigen is not known. This CDR3 is built from 17 residues. This material consisted of CD4+ T cells sorted from PBMCs, taken 5 days after the yellow fever booster vaccination. The source of this sequence is a man younger than 35 who received the YFV17D yellow fever vaccine. The V call is TRBV21-1, the J call TRBJ1-6; the D call of TRBD1 is as the table states it, not checked on the DNA. TRBV21-1 constitutes a pseudogene. In DNA, the CDR3 is TGTGCCAGCAGCAATGGGGACAGGTCCTTCTATAATTCACCCCTCCACTTT. It encodes CASSNGDRSFYNSPLHF.